This TCR beta chain was retrieved from a study of post-analysis software for immune sequencing data. Study details: Included courses were relapsing-remitting and secondary progressive multiple sclerosis; progressive-relapsing multiple sclerosis was also included.

The study, taken as a whole, reports: Strong co-clustering by F measure was seen for same-batch samples. Controls had lower frequencies than patients of roughly five TRBV segments, which included TRBV5-6, TRBV5-1 and TRBV20-1.

A remark on this clonotype: Its antigen is not identified.

The authors incorporated unique molecular identifiers into the TCR beta cDNA libraries. Each sample of about 0.95 to 10 million input T cells yielded about 500,000 cDNA molecules, so each molecule approximated one T cell. TCRdb analysed the PCR reads with MiXCR anew, one entry per CDR3 protein. This sample yields 650,000 to 850,000 distinct CDR3 sequences, of which approximately 44% are seen a single time; 4.9% belongs to the top ten. This CDR3 is 20 amino acids long. The V gene lost 5 bases and the J gene lost 5 bases, with 33 bases spanning the gap. The germline V gene has CDR1 SGHNT and CDR2 YENEEA.

The sample consisted of blood. The receptor comes from a girl under 18 with multiple sclerosis. The rearrangement links TRBV11-3 to TRBJ2-5; TRBD2 is a possible D gene (6 bases). The CDR3 spells CASSPGGSGRYNPSLETQYF. In nucleotides, the CDR3 is TGTGCCAGCAGCCCCGGGGGTAGCGGCCGATATAATCCCTCTTTGGAGACCCAGTACTTC.